This T cell receptor beta chain was recorded in a study of T cell responses to AZD1222 COVID-19 vaccine. The wider study: Second-dose groups at about 4 or about 12 weeks were pooled. Study observations and caveats: Variant regions that are unmutated are reportedly the target of nearly half of spike-specific TCRs. At study baseline, merely six AZD1222 recipients were seropositive.

As regards this clone: Its antigen is still unknown.

The table came from immunoSEQ multiplex PCR; TCRdb's copy has only in-frame clones and leaves some out. Here the sample spans some 62,000 clones, approximately 80% being singletons. With 2 bases removed from V and 4 bases from J, the gap between germline ends came to 11 bases. The CDR3 is 14 residues long. Germline V CDR1 and CDR2: KGHSH, LQKENI. This chain links TRBV18 with TRBJ1-1; D is ambiguous. The sample here was peripheral blood, taken on day 0 of AZD1222 vaccination. This TCR was recovered from an adult in good health. The CDR3 DNA is TGTGCCAGCTCACCAGCCGGGAGGTCCACTGAAGCTTTCTTT. Its protein product is CASSPAGRSTEAFF. The whole variable domain, filled in from reference TRBV18 and TRBJ1-1, reads NAGVMQNPRHLVRRRGQEARLRCSPMKGHSHVYWYRQLPEEGLKFMVYLQKENIIDESGMPKERFSAEFPKEGPSILRIQQVVRGDSAAYFCASSPAGRSTEAFFGQGTRLTVV.